Here is one T cell receptor (beta chain) with its context. This table comes from immunoSEQ multiplex PCR, and its TCRdb copy is limited to in-frame clones, with some not included. Of under 200,000 clones in the sample, approximately 86% were seen once. Between the trimmed V and J ends, which lost 3 bases and 4 bases, there was a span of 12 bases. Germline CDR1 is SGHDN and CDR2 is FVKESK. The CDR3 extends over 14 amino acids. This entry is derived from a study of blood T cell repertoires in COVID-19. Material for sequencing was PBMCs or T cells enriched from blood (not recorded which). The J gene is TRBJ1-1, the V gene TRBV14; weak D call: TRBD1 (6 bases). The source is a woman between 55 and 75 years old with acute COVID-19. Here the CDR3 DNA reads TGTGCCAGCAGCCACGCAGGGGTGCCCACTGAAGCTTTCTTT. This translates into CASSHAGVPTEAFF.